The clone carrying this TCR beta chain has a handful of counts. As yet, its antigen is unknown. The data derive from a study of CD8+ T cells in alopecia areata. Study conclusions and caveats: Clonality exceeded that of normal scalp in lesional scalp, most notably in alopecia totalis/universalis.

In each case, RNA was isolated and then reverse transcribed into cDNA as the sequencing template. Method: immunoSEQ multiplex PCR; TCRdb's copy keeps in-frame clones and lacks some. The table records about 110,000 clones, approximately 61% of them present only once. Germline V gene sequence: CDR1 SGHVS, CDR2 FNYEAQ. The V gene lost 3 bases and the J gene lost 6 bases, with 19 bases spanning the gap. The CDR3 consists of 16 residues. The study team obtained lesional scalp punch biopsies and peripheral blood from alopecia areata patients. The chain joins TRBV7-6 to TRBJ2-3, with D perhaps given as TRBD1 or TRBD2 (5 bases each). The source of this sequence is a human donor with alopecia areata. Sequencing was performed on NKG2D-low CD8+ T cells sorted from blood. The CDR3 loop reads CASSFSQGPRGDTQYF. CDR3 nucleotide sequence: TGTGCCAGCAGCTTCTCCCAGGGCCCCAGAGGGGATACGCAGTATTTT. Filled out from reference TRBV7-6 and TRBJ2-3, the complete variable domain reads GAGVSQSPRYKVTKRGQDVALRCDPISGHVSLYWYRQALGQGPEFLTYFNYEAQQDKSGLPNDRFSAERPEGSISTLTIQRTEQRDSAMYRCASSFSQGPRGDTQYFGPGTRLTVL.